This TCR beta chain was observed in a study of T cells in Graves' hyperthyroidism and ophthalmopathy (dated by TCRdb to the late 2010s). Concerning the study at large: Peripheral blood was sampled at the time of initial diagnosis, prior to any treatment. To identify distinguishing TCR V-J signatures, a discovery cohort of about a hundred patients was used, comprising approximately 40 with Graves' ophthalmopathy and some 57 with stable Graves' hyperthyroidism. An independent validation cohort of around 19 hyperthyroidism patients and 17 patients who later progressed to ophthalmopathy tested prospective prediction of ophthalmopathy. The 100 or so discovery patients were divided at random into training and test sets in a 7:3 ratio. In addition, the study compared T-cell repertoires in thyroid tissue and in blood from five or six Graves' hyperthyroidism patients. Once sampling was done, hyperthyroidism patients were given methimazole at a starting dose of 30 mg daily, whereas ophthalmopathy patients were given high-dose intravenous methylprednisolone. The paper reports TCR Vbeta CDR3 sequencing of 140 or so peripheral blood samples: around 41 ophthalmopathy, fewer than 80 hyperthyroidism and around 17 progressor patients.

What the study reported, not specific to this receptor: Most expanded thyroid clonotypes (frequency above 0.001) were also detected in blood, a finding suggesting that blood repertoires may reflect thyroid immune responses. Ophthalmopathy was separated from stable hyperthyroidism by a 13 V-J signature model, with 87.88% sensitivity and 81% to 83% specificity obtained in cross-validation and 80%/75% obtained in testing. No statistical method was used to fix the sample size in advance, and group allocation was not hidden from the investigators. In validation, the model predicted progression to ophthalmopathy a median of around six months before onset, with around 70% sensitivity and roughly 73% specificity.

The hyperthyroidism patients were between 18 and 65 years old and newly diagnosed, with a disease duration of less than 2 months. Patients with uncontrolled infections, other autoimmune diseases, pregnancy or lactation were excluded. Diagnoses were established on the basis of clinical symptoms, serum thyroxine and TRAb, thyroid ultrasound, and orbital computed tomography. Blood from progressor patients was drawn when they were first diagnosed with hyperthyroidism, before any ophthalmopathy symptoms appeared. PBMCs were separated from 7.5 to 10 ml of fresh peripheral blood using Ficoll-Paque density gradient centrifugation. Patients classed as progressors first received a Graves' hyperthyroidism diagnosis and then went on to develop ophthalmopathy during follow-up. Total RNA was extracted using Trizol reagent, and RNA quality was assessed on an Agilent 2100 Bioanalyzer. The TCR beta CDR3 regions were amplified from RNA transcripts. The first round of RT-PCR for the TCR CDR3 was performed with the HTBI primer set and the Qiagen OneStep RT-PCR kit. A second multiplex PCR round built the libraries, followed by size selection and purification. Sequencing of the libraries was done on an Illumina HiSeq2000 using paired-end 100 bp reads. In the paper's pipeline: Raw data were processed with SOAPnuke, discarding reads with adapters, uncalled bases, mean Phred below 15, or no exact constant-primer or identifier match. COPE v1.2.5 was used to merge high-quality paired reads, and clonotypes were defined as unique nucleotide sequences. MiTCR v1.1 was used to align the clonotypes against IMGT TRBV, TRBD and TRBJ reference segments. Only V-J combinations with frequency above 0.0001, covering roughly 99% of repertoires, were analysed. A TCS score was defined as the ratio of F50 (clonal expansion) to E x V (chaos), with BLOSUM62-based TCRdist applied between CDR3 peptides within each V-J. Welch's t-statistics and random forest reduced around 520 V-J features to roughly 13, which were used in a naive Bayes classifier (R e1071). Starting from the raw public reads, TCRdb applied fastp trimming at Q25, assembled clones with MiXCR and retained in-frame beta chains. When rows share a CDR3 protein, they turn into one entry using the most common DNA and genes. Here the V and J calls rest on TCRdb's processing, not on the authors' analysis. Across this sample there are 550,000 to 850,000 distinct CDR3 sequences, with approximately 19% seen only once. The top ten clones comprise approximately 15% of the sample.

V and J lose 6 bases and 2 bases, and a span of 11 bases separates them. From a lookup of the germline V gene, CDR1 and CDR2 are MNHNS and SASEGT. The CDR3 sequence holds 15 residues, the cysteine and phenylalanine included. Only CDR3 DNA is held: 45 bases, read in frame from base 1. This clonotype was detected ten times or more. Its antigen remains undetermined. Per-base qualities were not stored, and no clone one base away is much larger. Sequencing input: blood. The chain uses TRBV6-1 and TRBJ2-6; no D gene call is confident. This TCR derives from a woman aged 50 to 60 with Graves' hyperthyroidism that later progressed to Graves' ophthalmopathy. The sequence in DNA is TGTGCCAGCAGGACACCTAGACCTGGGGCCAACGTCCTGACTTTC. This sequence encodes CASRTPRPGANVLTF.